The 15 T cell receptor beta chains presented below share a single source sample, sequenced in a study of T cells expressing NK-cell markers. Following a re-call of the 5' RACE reads, TCRdb has one entry per CDR3 protein and lacks DNA. The sample table includes over 100,000 distinct CDR3 sequences. Source material: blood T cells: a sorted CD56 or NKG2C T cell subset, CD4+ or CD8+ T cells, or bulk PBMC T cells (not recorded which). Receptors were obtained from a woman aged 18 to 75 in good health.

This chain uses TRBV10-3 with TRBJ2-5. Germline-derived CDR1 and CDR2 are ENHRY and SYGVKD. This CDR3 is 12 amino acids long. CDR3 amino acids: CAISESQETQYF.

The J gene is TRBJ2-7, the V gene TRBV24-1; checking the TCRdb D call of TRBD1 is not possible without DNA. The CDR3 is 13 amino acids. Per the germline V gene, CDR1 is KGHDR and CDR2 is SFDVKD. The CDR3 is CATSDGASYEQYF.

The chain links TRBV4-3 to TRBJ1-1. CDR1 and CDR2 from the germline V gene are LGHNA and YSLEER. CDR3 length: 14 residues. The CDR3 region is CASSQDLSNTEAFF.

The CDR3 sequence: CASSPFLGDTQYF. The rearrangement joins TRBV9 to TRBJ2-3; the TCRdb call, TRBD1, lacks DNA for checking. CDR3 length: 13 residues. In germline, CDR1 is SGDLS, CDR2 YYNGEE.

The chain recombines TRBV6-1 with TRBJ1-2; TCRdb lists TRBD1, though no DNA is available to test this call. CDR1 is MNHNS and CDR2 is SASEGT in the germline V gene. CDR3 length: 16 amino acids. The CDR3 protein is CASISRTGTGDFGYTF.

The rearrangement joins TRBV7-9 to TRBJ1-4; checking the TCRdb D call of TRBD1 is not possible without DNA. The germline V gene has CDR1 SEHNR and CDR2 FQNEAQ (reference sequence). The CDR3 consists of 14 residues. The CDR3 region is CASSLGQGGEKLFF.

The chain uses TRBV13 and TRBJ2-3. The CDR3 has 13 residues. Germline-derived CDR1 and CDR2 are PRHDT and FYEKMQ (reference sequence). The CDR3 reads CASSTPSTDTQYF.

V is TRBV28 and J is TRBJ2-3; without DNA, the TCRdb call of TRBD1 cannot be checked. The CDR3 runs 16 residues. Germline V gene sequence: CDR1 MDHEN, CDR2 SYDVKM. The chain's CDR3 is CASSFLPQGAADTQYF.

The J gene is TRBJ2-3, the V gene TRBV29-1; TCRdb indicates TRBD1, and absent DNA this call remains unverified. There are 14 residues in the CDR3. Looked up from germline, CDR1 is SQVTM and CDR2 is ANQGSEA. The CDR3 reads CSVEDGDRTSTQYF.

The rearrangement joins TRBV6-5 to TRBJ2-3; TCRdb calls TRBD1, which cannot be checked without DNA. Germline lookup yields CDR1 MNHEY and CDR2 SVGAGI. CDR3 length: 16 residues. CDR3 sequence reads: CASSYPTGGRTDTQYF.

This sequence joins TRBV5-4 and TRBJ2-6; the D call of TRBD1 rests on TCRdb alone, since no DNA is present to check it. The CDR3 is made up of 16 amino acids. From germline, CDR1 is SGHNT and CDR2 YYREEE (reference sequence). CDR3 in amino acids: CASSKTGETAANVLTF.

The CDR3 protein is CSAATGEGGTEAFF. The gene calls are TRBV20-1 and TRBJ1-1; the TRBD1 assignment by TCRdb is unverifiable without DNA. Per the germline V gene, CDR1 is DFQATT and CDR2 is SNEGSKA (reference sequence). The CDR3 is 14 residues long.

The chain has TRBV24-1 and TRBJ2-6. The CDR3 length is 16 residues. CDR1 and CDR2 from the germline V gene are KGHDR and SFDVKD. CDR3 amino acids: CATSDSSFSGANVLTF.

The chain couples TRBV6-5 to TRBJ2-5; TCRdb reports TRBD2, a call that lacks DNA to check it against. CDR3 size: 16 residues. CDR1 MNHEY and CDR2 SVGAGI come from the germline V gene. The CDR3 spells CASSYRLAGGQETQYF.

The chain has TRBV6-1 and TRBJ1-2; the D call from TCRdb, TRBD1, cannot be confirmed without DNA. The CDR3 totals 17 residues. CDR1 and CDR2 from the germline V gene are MNHNS and SASEGT. The CDR3: CASSPLGDRGRGYGYTF.